This is a list of T cell receptor beta chains from one sample in a study of blood T cell repertoires in COVID-19. TCRdb keeps only in-frame clones here, not all; method: immunoSEQ multiplex PCR. The sample lists approximately 170,000 clones; around 82% were seen once. Material: peripheral blood. These receptors were obtained from a man aged 55-75 years with active or convalescent COVID-19. Both conserved end residues are part of each CDR3. Each record gives: J gene, clone size, CDR3 length, V gene, D gene, CDR3 protein, CDR3 DNA. The D gene is left open where the match is weak. Expanded clones get a size class; other rows say once, few or many, or leave the size out.

J: TRBJ2-3; size: NA; length: 15; V: TRBV2; D: TRBD2; CDR3: CASSDRGGYTDTQYF; DNA: TGTGCCAGCAGTGACCGGGGGGGGTACACAGATACGCAGTATTTT
J: TRBJ1-5; size: once; length: 13; V: TRBV5-5; D: NA; CDR3: CASSPLVAQPQHF; DNA: TGTGCCAGCAGCCCGCTGGTGGCTCAGCCCCAGCATTTT
J: TRBJ1-1; size: NA; length: 14; V: TRBV6-1; D: TRBD1; CDR3: CASSDPYRGTEAFF; DNA: TGTGCCAGCAGTGACCCCTACAGGGGCACTGAAGCTTTCTTT
J: TRBJ1-5; size: NA; length: 13; V: TRBV24-1; D: NA; CDR3: CATSAGIEQPQHF; DNA: TGTGCCACCAGTGCGGGGATCGAACAGCCCCAGCATTTT
J: TRBJ2-1; size: NA; length: 15; V: TRBV18; D: TRBD1; CDR3: CASSPEQGTHNEQFF; DNA: TGTGCCAGCTCACCTGAACAGGGGACCCACAATGAGCAGTTCTTC
J: TRBJ2-7; size: few; length: 15; V: TRBV10-3; D: TRBD2; CDR3: CAISVTSGANYEQYF; DNA: TGTGCCATCAGTGTGACTAGCGGGGCCAACTACGAGCAGTACTTC
J: TRBJ1-2; size: few; length: 11; V: TRBV12-3/TRBV12-4; D: NA; CDR3: CASSLRGSYTF; DNA: TGTGCCAGCAGTTTACGGGGTAGCTACACCTTC
J: TRBJ2-7; size: few; length: 15; V: TRBV7-6; D: TRBD1; CDR3: CASSPEDRGLYEQYF; DNA: TGTGCCAGCAGCCCCGAGGACAGGGGGCTCTACGAGCAGTACTTC
J: TRBJ2-1; size: few; length: 15; V: TRBV11-2; D: TRBD2; CDR3: CASARLSGGLNEQFF; DNA: TGTGCCAGCGCCCGCCTGAGCGGGGGACTGAATGAGCAGTTCTTC
J: TRBJ2-7; size: once; length: 17; V: TRBV6-1; D: TRBD2; CDR3: CASSVGTSGGLSYEQYF; DNA: TGTGCCAGCAGTGTGGGGACTAGCGGGGGCCTTTCCTACGAGCAGTACTTC
J: TRBJ1-1; size: few; length: 17; V: TRBV2; D: NA; CDR3: CATKLDISLEMNTEAFF; DNA: TGTGCCACCAAGTTGGACATATCTCTTGAGATGAACACTGAAGCTTTCTTT
J: TRBJ2-3; size: few; length: 17; V: TRBV3-1/TRBV3-2; D: NA; CDR3: CASSHELWGDSTDTQYF; DNA: TGTGCCAGCAGCCACGAATTGTGGGGGGACAGCACAGATACGCAGTATTTT
J: TRBJ1-4; size: NA; length: 16; V: TRBV25-1; D: NA; CDR3: CASSDTLAGFGEKLFF; DNA: TGTGCCAGCAGTGACACCCTCGCGGGGTTCGGCGAAAAACTGTTTTTT
J: TRBJ2-1; size: NA; length: 14; V: TRBV6-5; D: NA; CDR3: CASNQAYSYNEQFF; DNA: TGTGCCAGCAATCAGGCGTACTCCTACAATGAGCAGTTCTTC
J: TRBJ1-2; size: NA; length: 16; V: TRBV11-2; D: TRBD1; CDR3: CASSVAHRGRVYGYTF; DNA: TGTGCCAGCAGCGTAGCACACAGGGGGCGGGTCTATGGCTACACCTTC
J: TRBJ2-7; size: NA; length: 14; V: TRBV3-1/TRBV3-2; D: NA; CDR3: CASRPDFQTGEQYF; DNA: TGTGCCAGCCGCCCGGACTTTCAAACTGGGGAGCAGTACTTC
J: TRBJ1-2; size: NA; length: 14; V: TRBV7-9; D: NA; CDR3: CASSFGGSRTGYTF; DNA: TGTGCCAGCAGCTTCGGCGGGAGCCGCACGGGCTACACCTTC
J: TRBJ2-2; size: NA; length: 14; V: TRBV27; D: TRBD2; CDR3: CASSYSGRAWELFF; DNA: TGTGCCAGCAGTTATAGCGGGAGGGCCTGGGAGCTGTTTTTT
J: TRBJ2-7; size: NA; length: 14; V: TRBV6-5; D: NA; CDR3: CASSYSGGLYEQYF; DNA: TGTGCCAGCAGTTACTCGGGAGGTCTCTACGAGCAGTACTTC
J: TRBJ1-5; size: NA; length: 16; V: TRBV28; D: NA; CDR3: CASSFSGAYSNQPQHF; DNA: TGTGCCAGCAGTTTCTCAGGGGCTTATAGCAATCAGCCCCAGCATTTT
J: TRBJ1-6; size: many; length: 15; V: TRBV6-5; D: TRBD1; CDR3: CASSLTGTVSSPLHF; DNA: TGTGCCAGCAGTTTAACCGGGACAGTGTCTTCACCCCTCCACTTT
J: TRBJ1-1; size: NA; length: 14; V: TRBV19; D: NA; CDR3: CASSIGRSNTEAFF; DNA: TGTGCCAGTAGTATAGGCAGGTCGAACACTGAAGCTTTCTTT
J: TRBJ1-4; size: NA; length: 15; V: TRBV5-8; D: NA; CDR3: CASSRQTSWDEKLFF; DNA: TGTGCCAGCAGCCGACAGACAAGCTGGGATGAAAAACTGTTTTTT
J: TRBJ2-6; size: NA; length: 15; V: TRBV19; D: NA; CDR3: CASTKGGTGANVLTF; DNA: TGTGCCAGTACCAAGGGAGGTACTGGGGCCAACGTCCTGACTTTC
J: TRBJ2-3; size: NA; length: 13; V: TRBV6-5; D: NA; CDR3: CASADKSTDTQYF; DNA: TGTGCCAGCGCGGACAAGAGCACAGATACGCAGTATTTT
J: TRBJ2-5; size: NA; length: 15; V: TRBV5-1; D: NA; CDR3: CASSPGGTGKETQYF; DNA: TGCGCCAGCAGCCCGGGCGGGACGGGTAAAGAGACCCAGTACTTC
J: TRBJ2-3; size: NA; length: 15; V: TRBV5-5; D: NA; CDR3: CASTYPGTTGDTQYF; DNA: TGTGCCAGCACCTATCCGGGGACAACCGGCGATACGCAGTATTTT
J: TRBJ1-2; size: NA; length: 16; V: TRBV3-1/TRBV3-2; D: TRBD1; CDR3: CASSQVGDRSNYGYTF; DNA: TGTGCCAGCAGCCAAGTTGGGGACAGATCTAACTATGGCTACACCTTC
J: TRBJ1-5; size: NA; length: 14; V: TRBV3-1/TRBV3-2; D: NA; CDR3: CASSPRGGRQPQHF; DNA: TGTGCCAGCAGCCCCCGAGGGGGTCGTCAGCCCCAGCATTTT
J: TRBJ1-1; size: NA; length: 16; V: TRBV5-1; D: NA; CDR3: CASSLGMGSMNTEAFF; DNA: TGCGCCAGCAGTCTCGGGATGGGGTCCATGAACACTGAAGCTTTCTTT
J: TRBJ2-5; size: NA; length: 11; V: TRBV5-1; D: NA; CDR3: CASSFKETQYF; DNA: TGCGCCAGCAGCTTCAAAGAGACCCAGTACTTC